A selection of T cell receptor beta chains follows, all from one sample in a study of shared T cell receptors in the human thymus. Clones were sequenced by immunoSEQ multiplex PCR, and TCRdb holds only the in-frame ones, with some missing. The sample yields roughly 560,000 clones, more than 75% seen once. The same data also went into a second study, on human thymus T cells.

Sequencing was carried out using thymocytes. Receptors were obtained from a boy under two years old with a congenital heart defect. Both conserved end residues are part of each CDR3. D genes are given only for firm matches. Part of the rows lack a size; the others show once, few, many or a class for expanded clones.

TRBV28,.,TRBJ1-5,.,TGTGCCAGCAGCCCCCAGGAGGGTTATAGCAATCAGCCCCAGCATTTT,CASSPQEGYSNQPQHF
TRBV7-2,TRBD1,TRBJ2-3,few,TGTGCCAGCAGCATCAGGGGGACAGGGGTAGATACGCAGTATTTT,CASSIRGTGVDTQYF
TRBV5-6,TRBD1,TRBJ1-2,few,TGTGCCAGCAGCTCTACTTTTGCTGGGACAGCTAACTATGGCTACACCTTC,CASSSTFAGTANYGYTF
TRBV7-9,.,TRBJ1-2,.,TGTGCCAGCAGTTCCCGCCGGGCGAGGGATGGCTACACCTTC,CASSSRRARDGYTF
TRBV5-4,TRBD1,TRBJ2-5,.,TGTGCCAGCAGCACCAAGGACAGGGGCCAAGAGACCCAGTACTTC,CASSTKDRGQETQYF
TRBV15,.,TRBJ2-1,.,TGTGCCACCAGCAGAGTCCCCTGGGGGAGGAGGAATGAGCAGTTCTTC,CATSRVPWGRRNEQFF
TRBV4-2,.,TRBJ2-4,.,TGTGCCAGCAGCCAACCTGGACTAGCCAAAAACATTCAGTACTTC,CASSQPGLAKNIQYF
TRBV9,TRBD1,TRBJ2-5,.,TGTGCCAGCAGTGCCCGACAGGGAAGCCGGGAGACCCAGTACTTC,CASSARQGSRETQYF
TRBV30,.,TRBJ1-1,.,TGTGCCTGGATACGCCCCAGGGCGAACACTGAAGCTTTCTTT,CAWIRPRANTEAFF
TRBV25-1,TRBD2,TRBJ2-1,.,TGTGCCAGCAGTGAATCAGAGCGGGAGATTATTGAGCAGTTCTTC,CASSESEREIIEQFF
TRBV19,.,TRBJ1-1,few,TGTGCCAGTAGTACCACCGGGGGACTCACTGAAGCTTTCTTT,CASSTTGGLTEAFF
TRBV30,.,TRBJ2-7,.,TGTGCCTGGAGCACCGGGGTAGGTTGCGGCTACGAGCAGTACTTC,CAWSTGVGCGYEQYF
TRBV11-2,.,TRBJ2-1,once,TGTGCCAGCAGCTTAGATGACTACTACAATGAGCAGTTCTTC,CASSLDDYYNEQFF
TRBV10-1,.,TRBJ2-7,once,TGCGCCAGCAGTGAGTCCAGGGAAAGGGAGCAGTACTTC,CASSESREREQYF
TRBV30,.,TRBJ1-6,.,TGTGCCTGGAGTGTATTCAGGGGAAGGGGGAATTCACCCCTCCACTTT,CAWSVFRGRGNSPLHF
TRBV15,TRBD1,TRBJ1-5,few,TGTGCCACCAGCAGTCCTGCCGGGACAGGGGGCCATCAGCCCCAGCATTTT,CATSSPAGTGGHQPQHF
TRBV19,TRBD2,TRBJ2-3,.,TGTGCCAGTAGCATAACGGGACAGGGGAAGGGGACTAGCGGGAGGGACCTCACAGATACGCAGTATTTT,CASSITGQGKGTSGRDLTDTQYF
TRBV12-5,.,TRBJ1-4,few,TGTGCTACTCGAGATGGTGAAAAACTGTTTTTT,CATRDGEKLFF
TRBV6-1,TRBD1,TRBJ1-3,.,TGTGCCAGCAGTGAAGGGGACAGGGCGACCACCTCTGGAAACACCATATATTTT,CASSEGDRATTSGNTIYF
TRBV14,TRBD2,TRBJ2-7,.,TGTGCCAGCAGCCTCGCTCGGGGGGGCGAGCAGTACTTC,CASSLARGGEQYF
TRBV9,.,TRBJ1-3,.,TGTGCCAGCAGCGTAGTGGCAGAATCCGGAAACACCATATATTTT,CASSVVAESGNTIYF
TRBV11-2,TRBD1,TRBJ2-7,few,TGTGCCAGCAGCAAAAGGACAGGCAGCTCCTACGAGCAGTACTTC,CASSKRTGSSYEQYF
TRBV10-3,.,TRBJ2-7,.,TGTGCCATCAGCCGGGACAAGGGGCGCTTACTGACCTCCTACGAGCAGTACTTC,CAISRDKGRLLTSYEQYF
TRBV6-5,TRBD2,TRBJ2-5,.,TGTGCCACCCGGGGGGGAGAGACCCAGTACTTC,CATRGGETQYF